The clone carrying this T cell receptor (beta chain) has a count of ten or more. Genomic DNA yielded TCR beta CDR3, amplified by two-round multiplex PCR. TRBV and TRBJ genes each had their own specific primers in first-round PCR. TCRdb reprocessed the multiplex PCR reads via MiXCR and lists one record per CDR3 protein. This sample has about 19,000 distinct CDR3 sequences, with 50% found just once. The CDR3 has 15 amino acids. Germline CDR1 reads PRHDT; CDR2 reads FYEKMQ (reference sequence). V was shortened by 4 bases and J by 4 bases, with 17 bases between the two germline ends. The data are from a study of prognosis after radiotherapy for stage I lung cancer.

The sequencing used PBMCs, collected before or after stereotactic body radiation therapy (not recorded which). The TCR comes from a donor of 50 years or more with non-small cell lung cancer. This chain links TRBV13 with TRBJ2-7; weak D call: TRBD2 (6 bases). The CDR3 DNA sequence: TGTGCCAGCAGCTCCAGCGGGCCCCCTGGGTACGAGCAGTACTTC. Amino acids: CASSSSGPPGYEQYF.